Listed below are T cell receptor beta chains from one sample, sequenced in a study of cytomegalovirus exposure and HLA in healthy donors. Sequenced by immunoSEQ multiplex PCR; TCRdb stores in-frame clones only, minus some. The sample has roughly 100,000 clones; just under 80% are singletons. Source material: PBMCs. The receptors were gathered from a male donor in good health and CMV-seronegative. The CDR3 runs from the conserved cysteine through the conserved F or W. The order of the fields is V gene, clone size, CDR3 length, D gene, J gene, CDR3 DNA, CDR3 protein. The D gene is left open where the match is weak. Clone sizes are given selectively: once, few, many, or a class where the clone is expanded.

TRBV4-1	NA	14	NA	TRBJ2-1	TGCGCCAGCAGCCCCCTGACAAAAAACAATGAGCAGTTCTTC	CASSPLTKNNEQFF
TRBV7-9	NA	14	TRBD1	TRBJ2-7	TGTTCCAGCACCCGGGACAGGGTTTCCTACGAGCAGTACTTC	CSSTRDRVSYEQYF
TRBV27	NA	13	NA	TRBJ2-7	TGTGCCAGCAGTTTCGCAGTCGACTACGAGCAGTACTTC	CASSFAVDYEQYF
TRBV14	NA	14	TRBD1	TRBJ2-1	TGTGCCAGCAGCCAAGGTAACAGGGGCAATGAGCAGTTCTTC	CASSQGNRGNEQFF
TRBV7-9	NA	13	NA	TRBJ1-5	TGTGCCAGCAGCTTAGGGGGGCAACAGCCCCAGCATTTT	CASSLGGQQPQHF
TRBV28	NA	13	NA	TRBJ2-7	TGTGCCAGCACACGAGGAGGTGGGAACGAGCAGTACTTC	CASTRGGGNEQYF
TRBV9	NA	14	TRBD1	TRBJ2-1	TGTGCCAGCAGCCTAGGACAGGGGGCCAATGAGCAGTTCTTC	CASSLGQGANEQFF
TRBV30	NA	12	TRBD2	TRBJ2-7	TGTGCCTGGAGTAGCGGGAGGTTGGAGCAGTACTTC	CAWSSGRLEQYF
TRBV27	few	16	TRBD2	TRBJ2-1	TGTGCCAGCACCCCTGGGATTAGCGGGGGAAACAATGAGCAGTTCTTC	CASTPGISGGNNEQFF
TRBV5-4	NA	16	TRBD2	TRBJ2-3	TGTGCCAGCAGCGAACCGGGACTAGGCCGCACAGATACGCAGTATTTT	CASSEPGLGRTDTQYF
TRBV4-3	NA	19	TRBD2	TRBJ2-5	TGCGCCAGCAGCCGAGACACTAGCGGGAGGGCCCCCCCACAAGAGACCCAGTACTTC	CASSRDTSGRAPPQETQYF
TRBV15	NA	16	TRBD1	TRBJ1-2	TGTGCCACCAGCAGAGATGGGGGGACAGGGCGCTATGGCTACACCTTC	CATSRDGGTGRYGYTF
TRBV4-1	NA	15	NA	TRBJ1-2	TGCGCCAGCAGCCAAGAGGGGATCACAGGGCATGGCTACACCTTC	CASSQEGITGHGYTF
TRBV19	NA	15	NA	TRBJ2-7	TGTGCCAGTAGCAATATTGGCGGCAGTTCCTACGAGCAGTACTTC	CASSNIGGSSYEQYF
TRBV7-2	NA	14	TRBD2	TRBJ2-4	TGTGCCAGCAGCTTAGGTAGCGGGAGAAACATTCAGTACTTC	CASSLGSGRNIQYF
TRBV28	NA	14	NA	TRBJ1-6	TGTGCCAGCAGTCCCCCGGGGGTTGAGTCACCCCTCCACTTT	CASSPPGVESPLHF
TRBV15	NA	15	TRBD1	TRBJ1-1	TGTGCCACCAGCGGGCAGGGGGCCATGAACACTGAAGCTTTCTTT	CATSGQGAMNTEAFF
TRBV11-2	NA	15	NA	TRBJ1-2	TGTGCCAGCAGCACTCGATTGACACCGAACTATGGCTACACCTTC	CASSTRLTPNYGYTF